One and the same sample provided the 4 T cell receptor beta chains below, sequenced in a study of naive and memory T cell subsets. Their target antigens are unknown. Both TRBC1 and TRBC2 were covered by a beta constant-region primer of two equimolar oligonucleotides. Nested alpha and beta constant-region primers with the SP2 primer drove four PCR rounds on ligated cDNA. TCRdb redid the calling of the UMI-ligation and nested PCR reads with MiXCR, one entry per CDR3 protein. The data contain tens of thousands of distinct CDR3 sequences, 10% to 12% of them singletons. Study outcomes and limitations: Especially in CD8 cells, naive repertoires contained a few larger clonotypes, possibly CD45RA-re-expressing memory cells.

Sequencing was carried out using naive CD4+ T cells from blood. The receptors shown here come from a human donor in good health.

This chain connects TRBV5-4 to TRBJ2-3; D is perhaps TRBD1 or TRBD2 (5 bases each). Trimming removed 3 bases at V and 5 bases at J, with 16 bases between. Germline-derived CDR1 and CDR2 are SGHNT and YYREEE (reference sequence). The CDR3 has 15 amino acids. In DNA, the CDR3 is TGTGCCAGCAGCTCGGGGCGCCTTGTGGTAGATACGCAGTATTTT. Encoded protein: CASSSGRLVVDTQYF.

There are a few counts of this clonotype. The chain couples TRBV7-3 to TRBJ2-3, with 7 bases fitting TRBD2. The V gene's germline CDR1 is SGHTA and CDR2 FQGTGA. V lost 6 bases and J lost 2; bases outside the gene matches: 5. This CDR3 contains 14 residues. The CDR3 nucleotides read TGTGCCAGCAGTGCGGGAGAGTCCACAGATACGCAGTATTTT. Protein: CASSAGESTDTQYF.

The J gene is TRBJ2-7, the V gene TRBV15, with 10 bases fitting TRBD2. Germline assignment: CDR1 LNHNV and CDR2 YYDKDF (reference sequence). This CDR3 is built from 16 residues. Unmatched junction bases numbered 9, after V lost 4 bases and J lost 3 bases. As DNA, the CDR3 is TGTGCCACCAGCAACCAACTAGCGGGGTTTTACTACGAGCAGTACTTC. Translating it yields CATSNQLAGFYYEQYF.

This clonotype came up many times. The chain employs TRBV20-1 and TRBJ1-1, with no clear D. The CDR3 is made up of 11 amino acids. V was pared by 0 bases and J by 3 bases, with 2 bases between. Germline-derived CDR1 and CDR2 are DFQATT and SNEGSKA (reference sequence). The CDR3 nucleotides read TGCAGTGCTAGAGAGGACACTGAAGCTTTCTTT. Protein product: CSAREDTEAFF.